The sequence of this T cell receptor (beta chain) was determined in a study of T cell repertoires in cytomegalovirus infection. Study-level information: Selection of CMV epitopes for the study included recently identified HLA-C-restricted and well-studied HLA-B-restricted ones. Based on public TCR beta signatures, there were indications of CMV infection and of a matching HLA type. Study-level findings and limits: HLA-C-restricted, CMV-specific TCR beta clonotypes were dominant ex vivo. Based on cumulative public TCR beta family frequency, carriers of CMV plus the relevant HLA were identified.

This clonotype has ten or more counts. The target antigen is unknown. CDR3 length: 14 amino acids. Germline CDR1 and CDR2: SGHTA and FQGNSA. The V end was cut by 5 bases, the J end by 3 bases, with 12 bases between. Using its own MiXCR run on the reads, TCRdb lists one record per CDR3 protein. The profile covers 110,000 or so distinct CDR3 sequences, with over 25% appearing a single time and 35% to 50% taken by the ten largest. The chain carries TRBV7-2 and TRBJ2-3; possibly TRBD1 for D (6 bases). The clonotype was recovered from a human donor in good health (CMV status not recorded). Some clones in this sample may be carry-over from other donors' samples. The starting material was CD8+ T cells from cultured PBMCs, obtained from culture after CMV antigen stimulation. The CDR3 region has the DNA TGTGCCAGCAGCCAACACGACAGGACAGATACGCAGTATTTT. This encodes CASSQHDRTDTQYF.